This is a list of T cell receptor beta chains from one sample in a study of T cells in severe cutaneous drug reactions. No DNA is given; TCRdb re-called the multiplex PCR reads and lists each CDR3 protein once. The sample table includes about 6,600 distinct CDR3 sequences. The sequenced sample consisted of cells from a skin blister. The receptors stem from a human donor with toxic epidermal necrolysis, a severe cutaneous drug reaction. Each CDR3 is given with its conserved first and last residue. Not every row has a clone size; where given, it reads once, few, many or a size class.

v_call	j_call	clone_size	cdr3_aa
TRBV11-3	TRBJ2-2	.	CASSSPGGTGELFF
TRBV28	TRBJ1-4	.	CASAPSGHVVEKLFF
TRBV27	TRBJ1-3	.	CASRTGPSGNTIYF
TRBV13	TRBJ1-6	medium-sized	CASSSGNSPLHF
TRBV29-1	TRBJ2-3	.	CSVGHPSGSVTDTQYF
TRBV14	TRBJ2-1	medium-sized	CASSQVETVYNEQFF
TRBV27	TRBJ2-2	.	CASSFWGQATGELFF
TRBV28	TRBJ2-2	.	CASSFGTSGVNTGELFF
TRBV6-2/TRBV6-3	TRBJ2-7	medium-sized	CASSYKRYEQYF
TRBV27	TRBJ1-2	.	CASSFEGPSYGYTF
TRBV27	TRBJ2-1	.	CASSSTPWVAQFF
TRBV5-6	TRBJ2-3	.	CASSFVTVSTDTQYF
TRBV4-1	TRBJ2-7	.	CASSQAPAGSSYEQYF